There are many counts of the clone carrying this TCR beta chain. The target antigen is unknown. One end of the junction is discordant with germline, which a read error may explain. An equimolar mix of two oligonucleotides served as the beta constant-region primer for TRBC1 and TRBC2. Four rounds of PCR amplified the ligated cDNA using nested alpha and beta constant-region primers plus SP2. TCRdb reanalysed the UMI-ligation and nested PCR reads using MiXCR and keeps one entry per CDR3 protein. The sample lists about 150,000 distinct CDR3 sequences; 22% were seen once. These data originate in a study of naive and memory T cell subsets. Study observations and caveats: Especially in CD8 cells, naive repertoires contained a few larger clonotypes, possibly CD45RA-re-expressing memory cells.

The origin of this receptor is a human donor in good health. The sample taken for sequencing was naive CD4+ T cells from blood.

CDR3 DNA: TGTGCCTGCAGCCATGCGGCAGAGACCCAGTACTTC. Protein sequence: CACSHAAETQYF. The genes are TRBV7-9 and TRBJ2-5; unclear D gene. The CDR3 has 12 amino acids. The germline gives CDR1 SEHNR, CDR2 FQNEAQ (reference sequence).